Below are 18 T cell receptor beta chains sequenced from a single sample in a study of cytomegalovirus exposure and HLA in healthy donors. The PCR ran on 60 Vbeta and 13 Jbeta primers. TCRdb's table, derived via immunoSEQ multiplex PCR, lists solely in-frame clones and lacks some. This repertoire shows about 120,000 clones, over 70% found once; its top ten account for roughly 1.2%. The specimen sequenced was PBMCs. Receptors were obtained from a female donor in good health and CMV-seronegative.

V usage is TRBV7-9 and J usage is TRBJ1-1; 7 bases are a match to TRBD1. Trimming took 5 bases from V and 2 from J; bases not matched to a gene: 5. CDR1 and CDR2 from the germline V gene are SEHNR and FQNEAQ (reference sequence). This CDR3 comprises 14 residues. The CDR3 coding sequence is TGTGCCAGCAGCCAAGGGACAGCAAACACTGAAGCTTTCTTT. Translated: CASSQGTANTEAFF.

This rearrangement joins TRBV14 to TRBJ1-1; tentative D call: TRBD1 (6 bases). The V end was cut by 5 bases, the J end by 4 bases, with 11 bases between. The CDR3 has 13 amino acids. The germline gives CDR1 SGHDN, CDR2 FVKESK. The CDR3 sequence: CASSVLGGTEAFF. The DNA of the CDR3 is TGTGCCAGCAGCGTACTAGGGGGCACTGAAGCTTTCTTT.

This rearrangement joins TRBV5-4 to TRBJ1-1; unclear D gene. Germline values: CDR1 SGHNT, CDR2 YYREEE (reference sequence). Trimming took 3 bases from V and 0 from J, leaving 18 bases between them. The CDR3 spans 17 residues. As DNA, the CDR3 is TGTGCCAGCAGCTCGGCCATACTGAGTCAGGTGAACACTGAAGCTTTCTTT. Amino acids: CASSSAILSQVNTEAFF.

In its sample, this clone was seen once. V is TRBV5-1 and J is TRBJ1-2, with a possible D match to TRBD1 (6 bases). V was shortened by 6 bases and J by 4 bases, with 13 bases between the two germline ends. The V gene's germline CDR1 is SGHRS and CDR2 YFSETQ. The CDR3 totals 13 residues. The CDR3 loop reads CASKIEGGYGYTF. CDR3 nucleotides: TGCGCCAGCAAGATCGAAGGGGGCTATGGCTACACCTTC.

The V call is TRBV9, the J call TRBJ1-5, with a possible D match to TRBD1 (5 bases). This CDR3 has 16 amino acids. Germline loops: CDR1 SGDLS, CDR2 YYNGEE. V was trimmed by 0 bases and J by 10 bases, leaving 20 bases between them. CDR3 bases: TGTGCCAGCAGCGTAGGGAGTGACAGTTCAATCAGCCCCCAGCATTTT. This gives the protein CASSVGSDSSISPQHF.

The chain employs TRBV29-1 and TRBJ1-2, with D perhaps TRBD1 (6 bases). The CDR3 covers 14 residues. V shed 6 bases and J shed 0 bases, with 14 bases lying between them. The germline V gene encodes CDR1 SQVTM and CDR2 ANQGSEA. In DNA, the CDR3 is TGCAGCGTCCGGGGACACTTAGCTAACTATGGCTACACCTTC. Translation: CSVRGHLANYGYTF. Full variable domain (missing parts from reference TRBV29-1 and TRBJ1-2): SAVISQKPSRDICQRGTSLTIQCQVDSQVTMMFWYRQQPGQSLTLIATANQGSEATYESGFVIDKFPISRPNLTFSTLTVSNMSPEDSSIYLCSVRGHLANYGYTFGSGTRLTVV.

For this clone: In the same sample, other DNA sequences code for this CDR3. This chain connects TRBV6-5 to TRBJ1-1; D gene uncertain. V lost 7 bases, J lost 4 bases, and 7 bases lay in between. Germline V gives CDR1 MNHEY, CDR2 SVGAGI. This CDR3 contains 11 residues. The CDR3 reads CASTRGTEAFF. In DNA form, the CDR3 reads TGTGCCAGCACGCGGGGCACTGAAGCTTTCTTT.

The chain is built from TRBV21-1 and TRBJ2-7; TRBD2, the table's D call, was not compared with the DNA. TRBV21-1 is given as a pseudogene. This CDR3 is built from 17 residues. This CDR3 is CASSKGFLWGDFYEQYF. In DNA form, the CDR3 reads TGTGCCAGCAGCAAGGGATTTCTCTGGGGGGACTTCTACGAGCAGTACTTC.

In its sample, this clone was seen a few times. The chain links TRBV7-9 to TRBJ1-1, with 9 bases matching TRBD1. Germline V gene lookup returns CDR1 SEHNR and CDR2 FQNEAQ (reference sequence). The V and J ends lost 3 bases and 5 bases, in that order; junction bases with no gene match: 4. The CDR3 runs 14 residues. The CDR3 sequence is CASSFWDRATEAFF. The CDR3 DNA reads as TGTGCCAGCAGCTTCTGGGACAGGGCAACTGAAGCTTTCTTT.

This clone was detected only once. At one boundary the junction diverges from the germline segment, which might be a read error. The rearrangement uses TRBV10-1 and TRBJ2-7, with 9 bases identical to TRBD1. Germline CDR1 reads WNHNN; CDR2 reads SYGVQD (reference sequence). The CDR3 is 13 amino acids. CDR3 coding DNA: TGCGCCAGCAGTAATCGATCCCGGGACAGGGTAAACTTC. This codes for CASSNRSRDRVNF.

The rearrangement uses TRBV11-2 and TRBJ2-5, with D possibly matching TRBD2 (5 bases). The V end lost 4 bases, the J end lost 5 bases, and 14 bases lay between the germline ends. The germline gives CDR1 SGHAT, CDR2 FQNNGV. There are 14 residues in the CDR3. The CDR3 coding sequence is TGTGCCAGCAGCTCCCTGACTAAACGGGAGACCCAGTACTTC. Its protein product is CASSSLTKRETQYF. The whole variable domain, filled in from reference TRBV11-2 and TRBJ2-5, reads EAGVAQSPRYKIIEKRQSVAFWCNPISGHATLYWYQQILGQGPKLLIQFQNNGVVDDSQLPKDRFSAERLKGVDSTLKIQPAKLEDSAVYLCASSSLTKRETQYFGPGTRLLVL.

The chain joins TRBV5-1 to TRBJ2-5; possible D gene TRBD1, 8 bases. Per the germline V gene, CDR1 is SGHRS and CDR2 is YFSETQ. Trimming removed 4 bases at V and 5 bases at J, with 18 bases between. The CDR3 extends over 15 amino acids. The CDR3 sequence is CASSNAGQGGETQYF. In DNA form, the CDR3 reads TGCGCCAGCAGCAACGCCGGACAGGGAGGGGAGACCCAGTACTTC.

V is TRBV7-9 and J is TRBJ2-2, with 12 nucleotides matching TRBD2. Unmatched junction bases numbered 2, after V lost 1 base and J lost 5 bases. CDR3 length: 16 residues. Per germline, CDR1 SEHNR and CDR2 FQNEAQ (reference sequence). The CDR3 nucleotides are TGTGCCAGCAGCTTAGGACTAGCGGGAGTGACCGGGGAGCTGTTTTTT. It is translated as CASSLGLAGVTGELFF.

The V and J genes are TRBV27 and TRBJ1-2; unclear D gene. This CDR3 contains 14 residues. CDR1 MNHEY and CDR2 SMNVEV come from the germline V gene (reference sequence). V lost 5 bases and J lost 7, with 17 bases in between. CDR3 sequence reads: CASSRLGVGRGYTF. The CDR3 DNA sequence: TGTGCCAGCAGTCGGCTCGGGGTTGGTCGTGGCTACACCTTC.

This rearrangement joins TRBV7-6 to TRBJ2-1; 7 bases align to TRBD2. CDR3 length equals 15 residues. Germline V gives CDR1 SGHVS, CDR2 FNYEAQ. V trimming: 5 bases; J trimming: 2 bases; junction bases outside the gene matches: 6. CDR3 coding DNA: TGTGCCAGCAGCCCAAGCGGGACCCCCTACAATGAGCAGTTCTTC. It translates to CASSPSGTPYNEQFF.

V and J are TRBV6-1 and TRBJ1-1; D remains ambiguous. Germline V gene data show CDR1 as MNHNS and CDR2 as SASEGT. The CDR3 length is 13 residues. V was shortened by 5 bases and J by 3 bases, with 10 bases between the two germline ends. DNA of the CDR3: TGTGCCAGCAGTTCTCAACCGGACACTGAAGCTTTCTTT. Protein sequence: CASSSQPDTEAFF.

This clone has a handful of counts. This chain links TRBV5-1 with TRBJ1-1; 10 nucleotides agree with TRBD1. The junction had 7 bases not matched to a gene; V was cut back by 3 bases and J by 5 bases. Germline V lookup: CDR1 SGHRS, CDR2 YFSETQ. This CDR3 spans 15 amino acids. The CDR3 DNA follows: TGCGCCAGCAGCTCGAGACAGGGGGCACAAACTGAAGCTTTCTTT. Translated: CASSSRQGAQTEAFF. Looking up the rest from reference TRBV5-1 and TRBJ1-1 gives the full variable domain: KAGVTQTPRYLIKTRGQQVTLSCSPISGHRSVSWYQQTPGQGLQFLFEYFSETQRNKGNFPGRFSGRQFSNSRSEMNVSTLELGDSALYLCASSSRQGAQTEAFFGQGTRLTVV.

The V and J genes are TRBV5-5 and TRBJ2-7, with 9 bases fitting TRBD1. Per the germline V gene, CDR1 is SGHKS and CDR2 is YYEKEE (reference sequence). Trimming removed 1 base from V and 2 bases from J; junction bases left unmatched: 1. There are 14 residues in the CDR3. The CDR3 protein is CASSLTGGTYEQYF. CDR3 nucleotide sequence: TGTGCCAGCAGCTTGACAGGGGGCACCTACGAGCAGTACTTC.